This entry concerns a single T cell receptor (beta chain). The target of this receptor is not known. There are no base qualities to consult, and no much larger clone falls within one base. This specimen comes from a study of graft-versus-host responses after intestinal transplantation (dated by TCRdb to about 2021). For the wider study: The transplants that recipients received were multivisceral, liver-intestinal, or isolated intestinal. All recipients received anti-thymocyte globulin induction followed by maintenance tacrolimus and steroids for about three years. Bulk TCR-beta CDR3 sequencing was used to track graft-versus-host and host-versus-graft alloreactive T cell clones in the graft, circulation and bone marrow after intestinal transplantation. Alloreactive clones were identified by sequencing pre-transplant mixed lymphocyte reaction products and comparing these products with unstimulated pre-transplant donor and recipient T cells. The cohort enrolled approximately 24 intestinal transplant recipients, one of whom was a retransplant, and a few patients without pretransplant specimens were excluded. Donor T cell macrochimerism was defined as a peak of at least 4% donor T cells among recipient peripheral blood mononuclear cells. Instead of going to the commercial service, samples from three later patients were sequenced in-house on an Illumina MiSeq and processed with MiXCR. The study at large found these results: GvH clones were detected in recipient bone marrow, and some appeared earlier in ileal mucosa or blood, consistent with an intestinal mucosal origin. Conclusions were limited by the relatively low number and heterogeneity of intestinal transplant patients. Early after transplant, peak levels of circulating GvH clones were found to be associated with declines in HvG clones. In the allografts of patients with donor T cell macrochimerism, GvH to HvG T cell clonal ratios were high.

What this sample's time point label stands for: cells obtained before transplantation from donor or recipient. CD3+CD4+ and CD3+CD8+ populations were FACS-sorted from unstimulated pre-transplant donor and recipient cells taken from spleen or lymph nodes. The library was made by the immunoSEQ multiplex PCR assay. For most patients, genomic DNA was isolated with the Qiagen DNeasy Blood and Tissue Kit and shipped frozen to Adaptive Biotechnologies for TCR sequencing. For most patients, genomic DNA was subjected to high-throughput TCR-beta CDR3 sequencing by Adaptive Biotechnologies. For the original study's pipeline: Adaptive's ImmunoSEQ software was the source of the TCR sequencing data for 15 to 20 patients, while a few other patients were processed with MiXCR and VDJtools. CD4 versus CD8 sorting errors were corrected by removing sequences found in both subsets at a frequency ratio below 5:1. CDR3 nucleotide sequences shared between donor and recipient were removed because the origin of such sequences could not be assigned. At least 2-fold expansion over unstimulated cells and a minimum CFSE-low frequency of 0.002% (template counts) or 0.001% (read counts) were required for clones to be classified as alloreactive. Mappable clones were those detected in sequenced pre-transplant spleen, lymph node, or MLR CFSE-low populations of the donor or recipient. Cumulative frequency of alloreactive clones was calculated as a percentage of all sequences weighted by copy number. TCRdb mirrors the immuneACCESS table, restricted to in-frame sequences. Some clones are absent from its copies; in checked studies, under half trace to an unresolved V gene, and the reason for the others is unknown. That table furnishes V, J and clone size, whereas the DNA furnished D and trimming. Across this sample there are approximately 33,000 clones, with about 80% seen only once. The ten most abundant clones make up approximately 19% of the sample.

This material consisted of unstimulated CD8+ T cells sorted from spleen or lymph node cells, taken before intestinal transplant. The source of this sequence is a human donor who received an intestinal transplant.

CDR3 reads: CASSRGEEETQYF. In nucleotides, the sequence is TGCGCCAGCAGCCGGGGAGAGGAAGAGACCCAGTACTTC. The sequence joins TRBV4-1 to TRBJ2-5; the D gene is perhaps TRBD2, on 5 matching bases. V is cut by 4 bases and J by 3 bases, and the space between the germline ends is 9 bases. CDR1 and CDR2 (MGHRA, YSYEKL) derive from the germline V gene. From cysteine to phenylalanine, the CDR3 is 13 amino acids long. The retained sequence is limited to the CDR3, 39 bases, with the frame set at the first base.